The next 24 T cell receptor beta chains were all read from a single sample in a study of blood T cell repertoires in COVID-19. Generated by immunoSEQ multiplex PCR, the TCRdb table keeps only in-frame clones and is missing some. The profile shows over 200,000 clones, more than 75% of them singletons. Sequenced: peripheral blood. These receptors were obtained from a woman between 40 and 50 years old who had recovered from COVID-19.

This clone has only one observation. The V call is TRBV2, the J call TRBJ2-7; 9 nucleotides agree with TRBD1. This CDR3 is 15 amino acids long. Germline V gene data show CDR1 as SNHLY and CDR2 as FYNNEI. Trimming removed 8 bases from V and 5 bases from J; junction bases left unmatched: 13. As DNA, the CDR3 is TGTGCCAGCGGCCGGGACAGGGCTACAGGTGACGAGCAGTACTTC. Protein product: CASGRDRATGDEQYF.

The chain employs TRBV7-8 and TRBJ2-7; 12 bases fit TRBD2. Germline V gene data show CDR1 as SGHVS and CDR2 as FQNEAQ. V gave up 7 bases and J gave up 6 bases; unmatched junction bases: 4. The CDR3 consists of 13 residues. The chain's CDR3 is CASTLAGGGEQYF. The CDR3 nucleotides are TGTGCCAGCACCCTAGCGGGAGGGGGCGAGCAGTACTTC. The complete variable domain, with remaining parts taken from reference TRBV7-8 and TRBJ2-7, reads GAGVSQSPRYKVAKRGQDVALRCDPISGHVSLFWYQQALGQGPEFLTYFQNEAQLDKSGLPSDRFFAERPEGSVSTLKIQRTQQEDSAVYLCASTLAGGGEQYFGPGTRLTVT.

This clone was seen just once. V usage is TRBV27 and J usage is TRBJ1-1, with 10 bases lining up with TRBD1. The CDR3 runs 18 residues. V shed 4 bases and J 4 bases; nucleotides not matched to a gene: 15. From germline, CDR1 is MNHEY and CDR2 SMNVEV (reference sequence). Here the CDR3 DNA reads TGTGCCAGCAGTTCTCCCAATTTCCGGGACAGGGGTGGCACTGAAGCTTTCTTT. Residues: CASSSPNFRDRGGTEAFF.

The chain is built from TRBV25-1 and TRBJ2-1; no reliable D call. There are 13 residues in the CDR3. CDR1 and CDR2 from the germline V gene are MGHDK and SYGVNS. V lost 3 bases and J lost 6, with 9 bases in between. Here the CDR3 DNA reads TGTGCCAGCAGTGACCCCTTGGCCAATGAGCAGTTCTTC. Its protein is CASSDPLANEQFF.

The rearrangement links TRBV4-3 to TRBJ1-4, with D tentatively TRBD1 (5 bases). V was pared by 4 bases and J by 3 bases, with 9 bases between. This CDR3 region has 14 residues. The germline CDR1 and CDR2 sequences are LGHNA and YSLEER. CDR3 amino acids: CASSPGHPNEKLFF. The CDR3 region has the DNA TGCGCCAGCAGCCCCGGACACCCTAATGAAAAACTGTTTTTT.

The chain links TRBV7-8 to TRBJ1-2; possibly TRBD1 for D (6 bases). Per the germline V gene, CDR1 is SGHVS and CDR2 is FQNEAQ. V was cut by 5 bases and J by 3 bases, with 19 bases left in between. CDR3 size: 16 residues. The CDR3 loop is CASSPLGAGGDYGYTF. In DNA form, the CDR3 reads TGTGCCAGCAGCCCGCTGGGGGCGGGGGGTGACTATGGCTACACCTTC.

The chain links TRBV4-3 to TRBJ1-6; D might be TRBD1 (5 bases). The CDR3 covers 15 residues. Deletions cut 3 bases from V and 6 bases from J, with 12 bases between. The germline CDR1 and CDR2 sequences are LGHNA and YSLEER. The CDR3 DNA is TGCGCCAGCAGCCAGGCCCGACAGAGTAATTCACCCCTCCACTTT. The encoded protein is CASSQARQSNSPLHF.

The chain carries TRBV9 and TRBJ1-1; weak D call: TRBD1 (6 bases). Germline-derived CDR1 and CDR2 are SGDLS and YYNGEE. Trimming stripped 0 bases from V and 4 bases from J, with 19 bases between. The CDR3 has 17 amino acids. The DNA of the CDR3 is TGTGCCAGCAGCGTAGCGACAGGTCGATCCCGGGGCACTGAAGCTTTCTTT. This encodes CASSVATGRSRGTEAFF.

The V and J genes are TRBV7-9 and TRBJ2-1; the match to TRBD2 covers 7 bases. Germline trimming cut 5 bases from V and 0 bases from J; bases unmatched to any gene: 4. This CDR3 comprises 15 residues. The germline V gene has CDR1 SEHNR and CDR2 FQNEAQ (reference sequence). CDR3 amino acids: CASSVGGSSYNEQFF. In DNA form, the CDR3 reads TGTGCCAGCAGCGTAGGCGGGAGCTCCTACAATGAGCAGTTCTTC.

The gene calls are TRBV6-2 or TRBV6-3 and TRBJ2-3; the match to TRBD1 covers 8 bases. The length of the CDR3 is 17 residues. Germline V gene lookup returns CDR1 MNHEY and CDR2 SVGEGT. V shed 0 bases and J 2 bases; nucleotides not matched to a gene: 7. The CDR3 sequence is CASSYSGTGMPTDTQYF. The DNA of the CDR3 is TGTGCCAGCAGTTACTCGGGGACAGGCATGCCCACAGATACGCAGTATTTT.

The CDR3, as DNA: TGTGCCAGCAGCTTGAGTAGCGGAACCTCCTACGAGCAGTACTTC. Its translation: CASSLSSGTSYEQYF. The chain recombines TRBV7-3 with TRBJ2-7, with D possibly being TRBD2 (6 bases). Trimming left V 3 bases short and J 0 bases short, with 12 bases between. In germline, CDR1 is SGHTA, CDR2 FQGTGA. The CDR3 loop spans 15 amino acids.

In this sample, this clone turned up once. The gene calls are TRBV10-2 and TRBJ1-2; TRBD1 agrees at 8 bases. The junction had 6 bases not matched to a gene; V was cut back by 3 bases and J by 6 bases. CDR1 is WSHSY, CDR2 SAAADI, per germline. The CDR3 consists of 14 residues. CDR3 sequence (DNA): TGCGCCAGCAGTGAACGGACAGGGTGGAATGGCTACACCTTC. Translation: CASSERTGWNGYTF.

The gene calls are TRBV2 and TRBJ1-5, with D hard to call. Germline V CDR1 and CDR2: SNHLY, FYNNEI. Trimming shortened V by 2 bases and J by 0 bases, and 5 bases separated the two germline ends. The CDR3 consists of 14 residues. The CDR3 spells CASSELASNQPQHF. CDR3 DNA sequence: TGTGCCAGCAGTGAATTGGCTAGCAATCAGCCCCAGCATTTT.

The chain uses TRBV28 and TRBJ1-1; 7 nucleotides align to TRBD1. Germline V lookup: CDR1 MDHEN, CDR2 SYDVKM. The CDR3 loop spans 18 amino acids. V shed 4 bases and J 5 bases; nucleotides not matched to a gene: 19. CDR3 nucleotide sequence: TGTGCCAGCAGTTCACCGGCTGGGGGACAGACTTCGAATACTGAAGCTTTCTTT. Translation gives CASSSPAGGQTSNTEAFF.

The V call is TRBV15, the J call TRBJ1-2, with D uncertain. The V gene lost 1 base and the J gene lost 0 bases, with 12 bases spanning the gap. Germline assignment: CDR1 LNHNV and CDR2 YYDKDF (reference sequence). The CDR3 covers 16 residues. The CDR3 spells CATSRGQARTNYGYTF. The CDR3 DNA follows: TGTGCCACCAGCAGAGGGCAGGCACGGACTAACTATGGCTACACCTTC.

The chain is built from TRBV27 and TRBJ1-4; tentatively, D is TRBD1 (6 bases). The germline gives CDR1 MNHEY, CDR2 SMNVEV (reference sequence). Trimming pared 4 bases from V and 8 bases from J, leaving 14 bases between. This CDR3 contains 14 residues. The CDR3 nucleotides are TGTGCCAGCAGTTCCCAGGGGCTGGGAGAAAAACTGTTTTTT. It is translated as CASSSQGLGEKLFF.

CDR3 residues: CSAHRGGTEAFF. CDR3 DNA: TGCAGCGCCCACAGGGGGGGGACTGAAGCTTTCTTT. The chain employs TRBV29-1 and TRBJ1-1; 8 bases align to TRBD1. V trimming: 7 bases; J trimming: 5 bases; junction bases outside the gene matches: 6. The V gene's germline CDR1 is SQVTM and CDR2 ANQGSEA. The CDR3 has 12 amino acids.

The chain recombines TRBV5-4 with TRBJ2-3; D possibly corresponds to TRBD2 (6 bases). The length of the CDR3 is 15 residues. Germline CDR1 is SGHNT and CDR2 is YYREEE (reference sequence). Trimming cost V 4 bases and J 2 bases, with 14 bases left between them. This CDR3 reads CASSRGLISTDTQYF. The CDR3 DNA sequence: TGTGCCAGCAGCCGGGGACTGATTTCCACAGATACGCAGTATTTT.

This clone appeared once. Written as DNA, the CDR3 is TGTGCCAGCAGCGCCCACGGGGGGACTAATGAAAAACTGTTTTTT. Protein product: CASSAHGGTNEKLFF. The gene calls are TRBV9 and TRBJ1-4, with D possibly being TRBD1 (5 bases). The V and J ends lost 3 bases and 2 bases respectively, with 11 bases between them. This CDR3 is 15 amino acids long. CDR1 and CDR2 (germline): SGDLS, YYNGEE.

This chain joins TRBV2 and TRBJ2-7, with 11 bases that match TRBD1. Per the germline V gene, CDR1 is SNHLY and CDR2 is FYNNEI. There are 16 residues in the CDR3. The V and J ends lost 4 bases and 5 bases, in that order; junction bases with no gene match: 10. In nucleotides, the CDR3 is TGTGCCAGCAGTGGGGTGGGGACAGGGGGTCCCCACGAGCAGTACGTC. Residues: CASSGVGTGGPHEQYV.

This chain joins TRBV6-6 and TRBJ2-1; TRBD2 aligns across 13 bases. The J segment lost 10 bases and the V segment lost 2 bases, leaving 2 bases of the junction unmatched. The CDR3 runs to 14 residues. CDR1 and CDR2 (germline): MNHNY, SVGAGI (reference sequence). CDR3 sequence (DNA): TGTGCCAGCAGTTACCCGGGACTAGCGGGGGAGCAGTTCTTC. This codes for CASSYPGLAGEQFF.

This rearrangement joins TRBV2 to TRBJ1-5; weak D call: TRBD1 (6 bases). There are 15 residues in the CDR3. Germline loops: CDR1 SNHLY, CDR2 FYNNEI. With 8 bases removed from V and 1 base from J, the gap between germline ends came to 15 bases. The CDR3 loop is CASGPTGISNQPQHF. CDR3 coding DNA: TGTGCCAGCGGTCCTACAGGGATAAGCAATCAGCCCCAGCATTTT.

This clone has just one count. This chain connects TRBV5-4 to TRBJ1-4; 8 bases are shared with TRBD1. The germline V gene has CDR1 SGHNT and CDR2 YYREEE (reference sequence). The CDR3 extends over 16 amino acids. V shed 2 bases, J shed 4 bases, and the junction held 7 bases outside the gene matches. CDR3 in amino acids: CASSFDRGYRNEKLFF. CDR3 in DNA: TGTGCCAGCAGCTTCGACAGGGGCTACCGTAATGAAAAACTGTTTTTT.

The rearrangement uses TRBV9 and TRBJ1-6; 10 nucleotides agree with TRBD1. After removal of 4 bases from V and 13 bases from J, the junction contained 8 bases not matched to a gene. Germline loops: CDR1 SGDLS, CDR2 YYNGEE. The CDR3 totals 14 residues. Written as DNA, the CDR3 is TGTGCCAGCAGCCCCCGGGACAGGGGACTCCCCCTCCACTTT. Protein: CASSPRDRGLPLHF.